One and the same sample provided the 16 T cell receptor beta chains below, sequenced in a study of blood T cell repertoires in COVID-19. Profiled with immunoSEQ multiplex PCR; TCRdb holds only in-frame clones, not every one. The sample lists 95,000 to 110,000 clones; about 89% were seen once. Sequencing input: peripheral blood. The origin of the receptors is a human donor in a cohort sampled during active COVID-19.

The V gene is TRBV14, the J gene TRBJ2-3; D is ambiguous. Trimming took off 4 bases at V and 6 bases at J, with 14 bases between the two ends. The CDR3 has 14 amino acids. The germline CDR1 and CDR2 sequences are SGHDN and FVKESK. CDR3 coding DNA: TGTGCCAGCAGCCCCCATTCGGGTTCGGATACGCAGTATTTT. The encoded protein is CASSPHSGSDTQYF.

The CDR3 DNA reads TGCGCCAGCAGCCAAGTAGGACAGGGTCCGGTCAGCTCCTACGAGCAGTACTTC. Translated, it gives CASSQVGQGPVSSYEQYF. V and J are TRBV4-1 and TRBJ2-7; 8 nucleotides align to TRBD1. After removal of 1 base from V and 0 bases from J, the junction contained 11 bases not matched to a gene. This CDR3 has 18 residues. Per the germline V gene, CDR1 is MGHRA and CDR2 is YSYEKL.

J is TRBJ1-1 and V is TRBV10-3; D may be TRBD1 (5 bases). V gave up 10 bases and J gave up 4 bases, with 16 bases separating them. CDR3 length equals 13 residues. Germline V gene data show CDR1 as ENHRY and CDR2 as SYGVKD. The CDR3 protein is CATRDGRGTEAFF. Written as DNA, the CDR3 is TGTGCCACGCGGGACGGGAGGGGCACTGAAGCTTTCTTT.

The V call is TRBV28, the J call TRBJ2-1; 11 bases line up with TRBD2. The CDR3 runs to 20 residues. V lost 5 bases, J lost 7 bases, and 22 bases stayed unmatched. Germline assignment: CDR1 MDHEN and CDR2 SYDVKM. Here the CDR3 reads CASSAPIPGLAVGGVNEQFF. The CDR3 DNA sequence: TGTGCCAGCAGTGCCCCAATCCCGGGACTAGCGGTGGGGGGGGTTAATGAGCAGTTCTTC.

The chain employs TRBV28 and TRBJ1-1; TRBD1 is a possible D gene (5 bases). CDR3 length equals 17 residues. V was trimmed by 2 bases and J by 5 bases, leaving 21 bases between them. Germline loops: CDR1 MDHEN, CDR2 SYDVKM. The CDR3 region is CASSLIVGAGSGTEAFF. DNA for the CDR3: TGTGCCAGCAGTTTAATAGTTGGGGCAGGGTCAGGAACTGAAGCTTTCTTT. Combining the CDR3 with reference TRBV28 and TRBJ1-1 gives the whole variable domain DVKVTQSSRYLVKRTGEKVFLECVQDMDHENMFWYRQDPGLGLRLIYFSYDVKMKEKGDIPEGYSVSREKKERFSLILESASTNQTSMYLCASSLIVGAGSGTEAFFGQGTRLTVV.

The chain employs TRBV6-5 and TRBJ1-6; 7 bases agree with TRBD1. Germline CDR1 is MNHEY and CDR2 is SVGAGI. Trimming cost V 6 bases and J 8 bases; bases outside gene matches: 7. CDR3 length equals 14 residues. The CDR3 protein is CASRQGRLDSPLHF. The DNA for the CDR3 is TGTGCCAGCAGACAGGGGCGGTTGGATTCACCCCTCCACTTT.

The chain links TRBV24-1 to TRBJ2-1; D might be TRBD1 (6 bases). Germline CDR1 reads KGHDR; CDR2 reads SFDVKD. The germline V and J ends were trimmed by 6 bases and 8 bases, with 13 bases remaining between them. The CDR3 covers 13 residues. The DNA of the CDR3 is TGTGCCACCAGTCCAATAGGGGGATATGAGCAGTTCTTC. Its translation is CATSPIGGYEQFF.

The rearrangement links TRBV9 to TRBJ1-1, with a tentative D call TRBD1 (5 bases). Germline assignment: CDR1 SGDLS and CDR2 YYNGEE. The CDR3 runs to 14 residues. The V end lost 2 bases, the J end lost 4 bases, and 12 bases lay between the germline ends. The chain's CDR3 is CASSVQTVLTEAFF. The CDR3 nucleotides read TGTGCCAGCAGCGTCCAGACAGTCCTCACTGAAGCTTTCTTT.

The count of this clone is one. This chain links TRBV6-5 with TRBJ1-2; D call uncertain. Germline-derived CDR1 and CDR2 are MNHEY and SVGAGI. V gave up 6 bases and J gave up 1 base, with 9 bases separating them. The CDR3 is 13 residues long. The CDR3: CASRIQSNYGYTF. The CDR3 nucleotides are TGTGCCAGCAGGATACAGAGTAACTATGGCTACACCTTC.

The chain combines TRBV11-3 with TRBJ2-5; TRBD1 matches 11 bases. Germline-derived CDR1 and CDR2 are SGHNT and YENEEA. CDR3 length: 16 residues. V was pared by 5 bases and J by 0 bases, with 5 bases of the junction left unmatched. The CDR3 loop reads CASSTWDRGNQETQYF. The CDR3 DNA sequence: TGTGCCAGCAGCACCTGGGACAGGGGGAACCAAGAGACCCAGTACTTC.

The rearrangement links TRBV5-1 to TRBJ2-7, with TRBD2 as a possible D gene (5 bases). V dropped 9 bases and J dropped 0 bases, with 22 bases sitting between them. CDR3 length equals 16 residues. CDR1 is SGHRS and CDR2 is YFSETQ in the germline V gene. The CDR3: CATRPTSGTSSYEQYF. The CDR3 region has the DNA TGCGCCACCCGACCGACCTCGGGTACTAGCTCCTACGAGCAGTACTTC.

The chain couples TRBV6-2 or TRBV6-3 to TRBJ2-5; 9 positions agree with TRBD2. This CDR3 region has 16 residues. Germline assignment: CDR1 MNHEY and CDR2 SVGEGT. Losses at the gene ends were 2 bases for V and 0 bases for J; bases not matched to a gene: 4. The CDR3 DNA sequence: TGTGCCAGCAGTTACATACCTAGCGGGGACCAAGAGACCCAGTACTTC. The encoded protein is CASSYIPSGDQETQYF.

This CDR3 is CASSARRQGVSPLHF. The CDR3 region has the DNA TGTGCCAGTAGTGCCCGGCGACAGGGTGTCTCACCCCTCCACTTT. J is TRBJ1-6 and V is TRBV19; 7 bases align to TRBD1. This CDR3 is built from 15 residues. Germline V gene lookup returns CDR1 LNHDA and CDR2 SQIVND (reference sequence). Trimming removed 5 bases from V and 10 bases from J; junction bases left unmatched: 11.

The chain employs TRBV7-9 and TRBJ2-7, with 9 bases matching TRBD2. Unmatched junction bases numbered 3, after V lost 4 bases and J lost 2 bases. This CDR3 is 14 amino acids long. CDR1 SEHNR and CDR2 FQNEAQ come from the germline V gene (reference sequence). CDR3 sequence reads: CASSSGTSTYEQYF. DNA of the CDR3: TGTGCCAGCAGCTCCGGGACTAGCACCTACGAGCAGTACTTC.

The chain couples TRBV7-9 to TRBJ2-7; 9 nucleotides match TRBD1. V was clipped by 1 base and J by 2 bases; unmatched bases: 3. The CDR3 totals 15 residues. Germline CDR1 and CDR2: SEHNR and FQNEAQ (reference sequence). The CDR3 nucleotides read TGTGCCAGCAGCTTAGGGGACAGGGAACCCTACGAGCAGTACTTC. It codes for CASSLGDREPYEQYF.

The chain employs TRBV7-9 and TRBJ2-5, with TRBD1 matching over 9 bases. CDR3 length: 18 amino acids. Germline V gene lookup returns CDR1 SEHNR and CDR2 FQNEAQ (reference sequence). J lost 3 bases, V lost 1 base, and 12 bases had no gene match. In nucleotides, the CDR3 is TGTGCCAGCAGCTTAGTCCCACTGGGACAGGGCCACGAAGAGACCCAGTACTTC. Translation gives CASSLVPLGQGHEETQYF.